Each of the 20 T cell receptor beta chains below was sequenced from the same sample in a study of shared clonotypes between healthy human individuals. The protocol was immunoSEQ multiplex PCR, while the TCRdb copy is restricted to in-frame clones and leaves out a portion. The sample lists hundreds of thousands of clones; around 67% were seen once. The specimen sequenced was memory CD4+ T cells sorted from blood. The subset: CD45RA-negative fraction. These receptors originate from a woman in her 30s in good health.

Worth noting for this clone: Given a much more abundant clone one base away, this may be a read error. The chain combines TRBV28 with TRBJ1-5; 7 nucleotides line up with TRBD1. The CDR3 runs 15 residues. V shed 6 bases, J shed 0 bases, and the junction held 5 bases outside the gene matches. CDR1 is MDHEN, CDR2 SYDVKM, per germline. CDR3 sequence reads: CASSRDSYSNQPQHF. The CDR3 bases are TGTGCCAGCAGCCGGGACAGTTATAGCAATCAGCCCCAGCATTTT.

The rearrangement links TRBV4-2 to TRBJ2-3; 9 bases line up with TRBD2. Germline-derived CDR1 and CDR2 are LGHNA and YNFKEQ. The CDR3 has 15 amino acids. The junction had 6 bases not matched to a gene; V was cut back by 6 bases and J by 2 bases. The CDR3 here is CASSPTSGHTDTQYF. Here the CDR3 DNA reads TGTGCCAGCAGTCCGACTAGCGGTCACACAGATACGCAGTATTTT.

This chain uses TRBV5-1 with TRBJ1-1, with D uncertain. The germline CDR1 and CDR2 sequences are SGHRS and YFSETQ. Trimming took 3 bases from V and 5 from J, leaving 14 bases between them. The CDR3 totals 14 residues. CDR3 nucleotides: TGCGCCAGCAGCTCCGGACTCCAACGAACTGAAGCTTTCTTT. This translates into CASSSGLQRTEAFF. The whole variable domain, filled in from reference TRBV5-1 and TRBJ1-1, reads KAGVTQTPRYLIKTRGQQVTLSCSPISGHRSVSWYQQTPGQGLQFLFEYFSETQRNKGNFPGRFSGRQFSNSRSEMNVSTLELGDSALYLCASSSGLQRTEAFFGQGTRLTVV.

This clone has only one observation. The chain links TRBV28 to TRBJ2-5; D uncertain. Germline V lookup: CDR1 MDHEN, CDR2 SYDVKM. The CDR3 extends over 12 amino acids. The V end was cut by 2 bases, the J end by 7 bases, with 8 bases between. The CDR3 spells CASSLSIGTQYF. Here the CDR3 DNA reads TGTGCCAGCAGTTTAAGCATTGGGACCCAGTACTTC. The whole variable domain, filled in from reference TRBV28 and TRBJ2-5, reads DVKVTQSSRYLVKRTGEKVFLECVQDMDHENMFWYRQDPGLGLRLIYFSYDVKMKEKGDIPEGYSVSREKKERFSLILESASTNQTSMYLCASSLSIGTQYFGPGTRLLVL.

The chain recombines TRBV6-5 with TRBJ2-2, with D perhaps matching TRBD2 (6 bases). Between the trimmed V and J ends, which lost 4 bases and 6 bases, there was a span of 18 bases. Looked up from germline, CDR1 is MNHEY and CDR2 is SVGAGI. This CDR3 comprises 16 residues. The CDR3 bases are TGTGCCAGCAGTTCCCGGGAGATCCATTGGCCCGGGGAGCTGTTTTTT. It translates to CASSSREIHWPGELFF.

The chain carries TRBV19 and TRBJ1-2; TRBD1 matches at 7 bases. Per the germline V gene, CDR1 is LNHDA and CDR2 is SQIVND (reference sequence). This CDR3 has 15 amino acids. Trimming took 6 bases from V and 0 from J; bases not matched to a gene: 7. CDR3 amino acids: CASSRTGSANYGYTF. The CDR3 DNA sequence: TGTGCCAGTAGCCGGACAGGTTCAGCTAACTATGGCTACACCTTC.

The CDR3 region is CASTWGGPKFNYGYTF. Written as DNA, the CDR3 is TGTGCCAGCACCTGGGGCGGCCCAAAGTTTAACTATGGCTACACCTTC. V usage is TRBV28 and J usage is TRBJ1-2, with D maybe TRBD1 (5 bases). Germline lookup yields CDR1 MDHEN and CDR2 SYDVKM. The CDR3 consists of 16 residues. V lost 7 bases to trimming and J lost 1 base, with 19 bases between them.

This chain's CDR3 is CASSPTRILAGEKDTQYF. The CDR3 DNA reads as TGTGCCAGCAGCCCCACCAGAATCCTAGCGGGAGAGAAAGATACGCAGTATTTT. The chain carries TRBV7-3 and TRBJ2-3, with 10 bases identical to TRBD2. Germline V gene lookup returns CDR1 SGHTA and CDR2 FQGTGA. V dropped 5 bases and J dropped 5; count of bases not matched to a gene: 16. CDR3 size: 18 residues.

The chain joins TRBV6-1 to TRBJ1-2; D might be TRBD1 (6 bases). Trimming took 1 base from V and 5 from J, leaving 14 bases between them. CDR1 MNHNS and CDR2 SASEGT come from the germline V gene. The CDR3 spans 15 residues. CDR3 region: CASSEGGGQAYGYTF. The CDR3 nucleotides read TGTGCCAGCAGTGAAGGGGGGGGCCAGGCGTATGGCTACACCTTC.

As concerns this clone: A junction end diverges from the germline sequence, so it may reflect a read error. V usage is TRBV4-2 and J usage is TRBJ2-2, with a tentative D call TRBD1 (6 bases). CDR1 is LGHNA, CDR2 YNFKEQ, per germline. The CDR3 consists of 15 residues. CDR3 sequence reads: CASRQDRSNTGELFF. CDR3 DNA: TGTGCCAGCAGACAAGACAGGTCGAACACCGGGGAGCTGTTTTTT.

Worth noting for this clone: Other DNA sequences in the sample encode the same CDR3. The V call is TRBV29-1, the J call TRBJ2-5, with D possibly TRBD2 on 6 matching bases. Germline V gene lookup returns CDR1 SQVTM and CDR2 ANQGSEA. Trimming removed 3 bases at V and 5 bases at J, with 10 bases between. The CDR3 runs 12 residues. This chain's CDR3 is CSVDSGVETQYF. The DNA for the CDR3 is TGCAGCGTTGACTCGGGAGTGGAGACCCAGTACTTC.

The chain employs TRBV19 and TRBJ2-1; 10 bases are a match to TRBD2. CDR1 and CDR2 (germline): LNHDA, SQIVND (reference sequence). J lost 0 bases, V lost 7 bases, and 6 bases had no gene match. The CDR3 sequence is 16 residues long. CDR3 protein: CASKELAGLSYNEQFF. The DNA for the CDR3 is TGTGCCAGTAAGGAACTAGCGGGGCTCTCCTACAATGAGCAGTTCTTC.

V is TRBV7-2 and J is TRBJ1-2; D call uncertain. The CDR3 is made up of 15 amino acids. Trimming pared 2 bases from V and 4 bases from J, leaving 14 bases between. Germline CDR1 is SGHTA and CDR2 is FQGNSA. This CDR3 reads CASSLSAGYGYGYTF. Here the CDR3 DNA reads TGTGCCAGCAGCTTAAGTGCAGGCTATGGCTATGGCTACACCTTC. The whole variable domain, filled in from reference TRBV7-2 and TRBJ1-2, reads GAGVSQSPSNKVTEKGKDVELRCDPISGHTALYWYRQSLGQGLEFLIYFQGNSAPDKSGLPSDRFSAERTGGSVSTLTIQRTQQEDSAVYLCASSLSAGYGYGYTFGSGTRLTVV.

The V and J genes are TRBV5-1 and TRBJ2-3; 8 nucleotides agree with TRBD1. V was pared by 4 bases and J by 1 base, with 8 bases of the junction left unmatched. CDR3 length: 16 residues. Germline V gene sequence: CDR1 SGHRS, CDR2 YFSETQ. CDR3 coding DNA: TGCGCCAGCAGCCCCGTCCAGGGGGCTGGCACAGATACGCAGTATTTT. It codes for CASSPVQGAGTDTQYF.

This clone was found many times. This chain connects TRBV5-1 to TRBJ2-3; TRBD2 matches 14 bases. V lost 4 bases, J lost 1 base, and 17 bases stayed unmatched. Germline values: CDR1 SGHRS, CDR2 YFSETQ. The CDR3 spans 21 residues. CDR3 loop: CASSRGHGTGTSGRRTDTQYF. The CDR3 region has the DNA TGCGCCAGCAGCCGGGGCCACGGAACCGGGACTAGCGGGAGACGCACAGATACGCAGTATTTT.

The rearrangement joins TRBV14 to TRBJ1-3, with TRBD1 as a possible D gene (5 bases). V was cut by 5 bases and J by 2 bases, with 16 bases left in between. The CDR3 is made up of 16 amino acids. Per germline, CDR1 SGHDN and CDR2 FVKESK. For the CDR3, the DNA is TGTGCCAGCAGCAAAGGGGCCACGCGGACTGGAAACACCATATATTTT. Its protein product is CASSKGATRTGNTIYF.

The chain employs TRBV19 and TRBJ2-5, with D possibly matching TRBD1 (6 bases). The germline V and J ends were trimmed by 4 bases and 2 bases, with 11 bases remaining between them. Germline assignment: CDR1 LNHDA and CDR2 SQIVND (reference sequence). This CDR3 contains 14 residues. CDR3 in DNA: TGTGCCAGTAGTAAACAGGGAACACAAGAGACCCAGTACTTC. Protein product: CASSKQGTQETQYF.

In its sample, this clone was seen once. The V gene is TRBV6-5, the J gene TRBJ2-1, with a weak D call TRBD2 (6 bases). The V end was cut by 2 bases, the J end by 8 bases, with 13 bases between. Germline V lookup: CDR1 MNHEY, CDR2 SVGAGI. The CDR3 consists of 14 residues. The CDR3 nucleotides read TGTGCCAGCAGTTACAGGAGGGCCGGGGATGAGCAGTTCTTC. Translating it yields CASSYRRAGDEQFF.

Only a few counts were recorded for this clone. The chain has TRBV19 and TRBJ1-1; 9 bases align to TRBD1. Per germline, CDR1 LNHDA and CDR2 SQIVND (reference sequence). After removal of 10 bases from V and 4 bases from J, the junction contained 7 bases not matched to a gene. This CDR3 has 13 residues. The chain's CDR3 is CATGTGRGTEAFF. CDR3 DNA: TGTGCCACAGGGACAGGGAGGGGCACTGAAGCTTTCTTT.

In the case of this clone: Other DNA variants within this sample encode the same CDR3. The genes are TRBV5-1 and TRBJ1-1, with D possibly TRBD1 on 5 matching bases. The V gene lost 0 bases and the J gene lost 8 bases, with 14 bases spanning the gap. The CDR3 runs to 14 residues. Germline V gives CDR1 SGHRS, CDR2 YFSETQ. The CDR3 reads CASSLGGGRAEAFF. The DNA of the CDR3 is TGCGCCAGCAGCTTGGGCGGGGGTAGGGCCGAAGCTTTCTTT.